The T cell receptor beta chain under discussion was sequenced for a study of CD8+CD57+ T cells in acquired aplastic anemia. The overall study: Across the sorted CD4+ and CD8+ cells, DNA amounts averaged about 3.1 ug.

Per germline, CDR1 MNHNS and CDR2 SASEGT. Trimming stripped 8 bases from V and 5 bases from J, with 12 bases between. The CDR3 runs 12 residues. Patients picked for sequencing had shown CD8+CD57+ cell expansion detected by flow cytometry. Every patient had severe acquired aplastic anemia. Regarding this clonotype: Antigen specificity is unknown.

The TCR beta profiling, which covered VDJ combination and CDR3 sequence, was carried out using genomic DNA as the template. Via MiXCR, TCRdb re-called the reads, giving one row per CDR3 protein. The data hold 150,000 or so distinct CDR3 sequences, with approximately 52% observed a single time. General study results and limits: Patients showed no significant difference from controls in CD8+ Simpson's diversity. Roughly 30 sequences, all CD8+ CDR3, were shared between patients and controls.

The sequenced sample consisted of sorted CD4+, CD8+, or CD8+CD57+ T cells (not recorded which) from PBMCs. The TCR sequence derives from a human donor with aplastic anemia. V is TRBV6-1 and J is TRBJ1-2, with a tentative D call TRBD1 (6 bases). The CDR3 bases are TGTGCCAGCGGCGCCAGGGGTTATGGCTACACCTTC. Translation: CASGARGYGYTF.